The T cell receptor (beta chain) under discussion was sequenced for a study of T cell changes during pregnancy in multiple sclerosis. V was shortened by 8 bases and J by 2 bases, with 11 bases between the two germline ends. This CDR3 has 13 amino acids. The germline gives CDR1 SGHVS, CDR2 FQNEAQ. Only in-frame clones appear in the TCRdb table, and some are missing; sequencing was by immunoSEQ multiplex PCR. The data show tens of thousands of clones, 85% to 95% seen once. The receptor's source is a female donor in good health, enrolled as a control in a pregnancy study. The chain joins TRBV7-8 to TRBJ2-3, with a possible D match to TRBD2 (5 bases). The sequencing here drew on CD4+ T cells from peripheral blood mononuclear cells, taken after pregnancy. In DNA, the CDR3 is TGTGCCAGCGTACCGGGAACCACAGATACGCAGTATTTT. Amino acids: CASVPGTTDTQYF.